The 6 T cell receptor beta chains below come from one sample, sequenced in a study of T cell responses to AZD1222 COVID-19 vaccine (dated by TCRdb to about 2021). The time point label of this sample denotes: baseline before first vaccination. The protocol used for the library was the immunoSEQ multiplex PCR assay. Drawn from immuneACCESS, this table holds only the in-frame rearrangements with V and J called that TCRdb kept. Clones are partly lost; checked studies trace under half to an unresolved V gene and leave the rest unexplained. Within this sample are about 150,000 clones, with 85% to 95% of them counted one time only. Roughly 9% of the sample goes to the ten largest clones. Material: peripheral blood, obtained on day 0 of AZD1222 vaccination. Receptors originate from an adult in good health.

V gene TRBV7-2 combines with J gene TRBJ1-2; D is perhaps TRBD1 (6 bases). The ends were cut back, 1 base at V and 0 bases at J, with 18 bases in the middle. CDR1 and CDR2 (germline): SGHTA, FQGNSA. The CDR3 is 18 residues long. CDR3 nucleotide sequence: TGTGCCAGCAGCTTAGTAGGGGGGGGTAAGGGGACTAACTATGGCTACACCTTC. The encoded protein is CASSLVGGGKGTNYGYTF.

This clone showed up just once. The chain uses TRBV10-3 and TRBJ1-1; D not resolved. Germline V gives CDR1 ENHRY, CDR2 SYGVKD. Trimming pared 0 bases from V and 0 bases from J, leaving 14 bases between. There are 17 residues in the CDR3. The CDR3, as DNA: TGTGCCATCAGTGAGTCGTCGTTACACCTCATGAACACTGAAGCTTTCTTT. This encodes CAISESSLHLMNTEAFF.

CDR3 coding DNA: TGTGCCAGCAGTTTAGGCAGGGACAACACCGGGGAGCTGTTTTTT. It yields the protein CASSLGRDNTGELFF. The V call is TRBV27, the J call TRBJ2-2; D could derive from TRBD1 or TRBD2 (5 bases each). This CDR3 has 15 residues. Germline V gene sequence: CDR1 MNHEY, CDR2 SMNVEV (reference sequence). V was trimmed by 2 bases and J by 2 bases, leaving 9 bases between them.

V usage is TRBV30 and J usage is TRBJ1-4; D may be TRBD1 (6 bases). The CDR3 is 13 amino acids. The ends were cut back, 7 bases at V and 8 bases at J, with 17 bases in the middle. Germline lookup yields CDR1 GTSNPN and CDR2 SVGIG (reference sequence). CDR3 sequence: CASLGGAGEKLFF. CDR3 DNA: TGTGCCTCCCTTGGGGGGGCAGGGGAAAAACTGTTTTTT.

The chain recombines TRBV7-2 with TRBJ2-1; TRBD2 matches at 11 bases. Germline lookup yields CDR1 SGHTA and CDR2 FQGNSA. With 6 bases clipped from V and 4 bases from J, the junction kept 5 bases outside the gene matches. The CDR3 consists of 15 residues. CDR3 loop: CASSLLAGVYNEQFF. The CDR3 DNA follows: TGTGCCAGCAGTTTACTAGCGGGGGTGTACAATGAGCAGTTCTTC. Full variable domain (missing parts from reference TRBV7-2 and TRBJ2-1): GAGVSQSPSNKVTEKGKDVELRCDPISGHTALYWYRQSLGQGLEFLIYFQGNSAPDKSGLPSDRFSAERTGGSVSTLTIQRTQQEDSAVYLCASSLLAGVYNEQFFGPGTRLTVL.

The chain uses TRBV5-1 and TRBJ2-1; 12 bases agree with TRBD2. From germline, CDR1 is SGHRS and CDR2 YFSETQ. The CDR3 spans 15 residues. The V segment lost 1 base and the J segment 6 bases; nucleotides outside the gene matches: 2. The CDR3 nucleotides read TGCGCCAGCAGCTTGCAACTAGCGGGGGGCAATGAGCAGTTCTTC. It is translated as CASSLQLAGGNEQFF.